A single sample is the source of the 6 T cell receptor beta chains below, sequenced in a study of blood T cell repertoires in COVID-19. The data were produced by immunoSEQ multiplex PCR, yet TCRdb's version contains in-frame clones alone and is incomplete. This table holds about 230,000 clones, roughly 80% found once. The sequencing sample was made of peripheral blood. Source of these receptors: a woman older than 75 with acute or convalescent COVID-19.

J is TRBJ1-4 and V is TRBV10-3, with 8 nucleotides matching TRBD1. The V and J ends lost 2 bases and 5 bases, in that order; junction bases with no gene match: 1. Germline CDR1 ENHRY, CDR2 SYGVKD. CDR3 length equals 14 residues. The CDR3 DNA sequence: TGTGCCATCAGTGAGGGACAGGGAAATGAAAAACTGTTTTTT. This gives the protein CAISEGQGNEKLFF.

This clone is a singleton in its sample. The genes are TRBV27 and TRBJ1-5, with no clear D. In germline, CDR1 is MNHEY, CDR2 SMNVEV (reference sequence). The CDR3 runs 15 residues. The V gene lost 5 bases and the J gene lost 5 bases, with 16 bases spanning the gap. For the CDR3, the DNA is TGTGCCAGCAGTCGATATACTACGGCGGATCAGCCCCAGCATTTT. Translating it yields CASSRYTTADQPQHF.

The chain employs TRBV4-2 and TRBJ2-1; perhaps TRBD2 as D (5 bases). Germline lookup yields CDR1 LGHNA and CDR2 YNFKEQ. The CDR3 has 15 amino acids. The V gene lost 4 bases and the J gene lost 6 bases, with 16 bases spanning the gap. The DNA of the CDR3 is TGTGCCAGCAGCCTTTGGACTGAAACGGGCAATGAGCAGTTCTTC. Encoded protein: CASSLWTETGNEQFF.

This rearrangement joins TRBV4-1 to TRBJ2-5; a possible D gene is TRBD2 (5 bases). V lost 1 base to trimming and J lost 3 bases, with 12 bases between them. The CDR3 runs 15 residues. Germline CDR1 and CDR2: MGHRA and YSYEKL. CDR3 region: CASSQGTRTEETQYF. The CDR3 bases are TGCGCCAGCAGCCAAGGTACTAGGACCGAAGAGACCCAGTACTTC.

There are a few counts of this clone. The gene calls are TRBV3-1 (or the pseudogene TRBV3-2) and TRBJ2-5; TRBD2 is a possible D gene (6 bases). V was clipped by 2 bases and J by 4 bases, with 17 bases between them. The CDR3 runs 16 residues. Looked up from germline, CDR1 is LGHDT and CDR2 is YNNKEL (reference sequence). The CDR3 loop reads CASSQNFGGGRETQYF. The CDR3 bases are TGTGCCAGCAGCCAAAATTTTGGGGGAGGTCGAGAGACCCAGTACTTC.

The chain couples TRBV21-1 to TRBJ1-1; the table's TRBD1 call for D was not verified on the DNA. TRBV21-1 is a pseudogene locus. This CDR3 comprises 12 residues. CDR3 region: CANRPGQGFAFF. In nucleotides, the CDR3 is TGTGCCAACAGACCGGGACAGGGGTTTGCTTTCTTT.